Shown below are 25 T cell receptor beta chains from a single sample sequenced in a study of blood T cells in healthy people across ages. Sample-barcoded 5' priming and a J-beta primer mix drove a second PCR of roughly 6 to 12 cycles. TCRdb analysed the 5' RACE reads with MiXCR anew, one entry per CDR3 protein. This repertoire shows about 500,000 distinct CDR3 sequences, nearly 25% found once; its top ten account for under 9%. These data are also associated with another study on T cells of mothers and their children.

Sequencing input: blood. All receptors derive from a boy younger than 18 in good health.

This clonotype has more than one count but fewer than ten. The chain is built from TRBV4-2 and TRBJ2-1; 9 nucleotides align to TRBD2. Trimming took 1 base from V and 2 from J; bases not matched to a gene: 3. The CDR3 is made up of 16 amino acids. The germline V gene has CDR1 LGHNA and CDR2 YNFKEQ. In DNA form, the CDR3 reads TGTGCCAGCAGCCAAGGGACTAGCGACGCCTACAATGAGCAGTTCTTC. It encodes CASSQGTSDAYNEQFF.

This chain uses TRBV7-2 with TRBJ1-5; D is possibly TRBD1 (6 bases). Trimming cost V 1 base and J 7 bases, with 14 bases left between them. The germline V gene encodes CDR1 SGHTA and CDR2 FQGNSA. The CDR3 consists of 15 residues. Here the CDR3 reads CASSLEGGAGQPQHF. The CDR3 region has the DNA TGTGCCAGCAGCTTAGAAGGGGGGGCAGGCCAGCCCCAGCATTTT.

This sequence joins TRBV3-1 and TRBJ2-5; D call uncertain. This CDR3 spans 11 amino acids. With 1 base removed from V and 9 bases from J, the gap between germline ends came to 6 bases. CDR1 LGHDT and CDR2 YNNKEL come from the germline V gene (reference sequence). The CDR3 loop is CASSQADSQYF. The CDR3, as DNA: TGTGCCAGCAGCCAAGCTGATTCCCAGTACTTC.

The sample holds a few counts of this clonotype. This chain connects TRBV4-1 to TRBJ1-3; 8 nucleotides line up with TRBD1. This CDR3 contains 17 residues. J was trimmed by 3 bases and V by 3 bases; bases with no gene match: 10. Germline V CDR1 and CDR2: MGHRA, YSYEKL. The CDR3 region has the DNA TGCGCCAGCAGCCACCAATGTCAGGGGGCAAATGGAAACACCATATATTTT. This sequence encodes CASSHQCQGANGNTIYF.

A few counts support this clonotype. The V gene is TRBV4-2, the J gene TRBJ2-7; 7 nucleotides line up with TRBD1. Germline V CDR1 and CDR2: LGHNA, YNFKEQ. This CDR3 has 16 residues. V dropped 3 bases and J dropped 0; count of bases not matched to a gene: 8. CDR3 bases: TGTGCCAGCAGCCAGGCCGGGACAGCCAGCTCCTACGAGCAGTACTTC. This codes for CASSQAGTASSYEQYF.

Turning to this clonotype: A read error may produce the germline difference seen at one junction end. CDR3 DNA sequence: TGCGCCAGCAGCCAAGAGGGCACCTACTCCCACAATGAGCAGTTCTTC. Translation: CASSQEGTYSHNEQFF. This sequence joins TRBV4-3 and TRBJ2-1; unclear D gene. This CDR3 region has 16 residues. Per germline, CDR1 LGHNA and CDR2 YSLEER.

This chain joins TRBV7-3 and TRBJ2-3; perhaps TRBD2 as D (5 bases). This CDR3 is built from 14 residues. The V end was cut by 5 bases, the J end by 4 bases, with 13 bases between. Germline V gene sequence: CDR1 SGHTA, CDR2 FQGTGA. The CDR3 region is CASSPGLSSDTQYF. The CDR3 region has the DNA TGTGCCAGCAGCCCTGGACTTTCGTCAGATACGCAGTATTTT.

The CDR3 reads CASSHTDRGNEQFF. The CDR3 nucleotides are TGCGCCAGCAGCCACACGGACAGGGGAAATGAGCAGTTCTTC. The chain links TRBV4-1 to TRBJ2-1; 9 bases match TRBD1. Germline V gene lookup returns CDR1 MGHRA and CDR2 YSYEKL. V dropped 3 bases and J dropped 7; count of bases not matched to a gene: 4. The CDR3 length is 14 residues.

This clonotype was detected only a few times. The DNA of the CDR3 is TGTGCCAGCAGTCCCACTGCAGGGCCTAATGAAAAACTGTTTTTT. This codes for CASSPTAGPNEKLFF. V gene TRBV12-3 or TRBV12-4 combines with J gene TRBJ1-4; TRBD1 is a possible D gene (5 bases). This CDR3 has 15 residues. Trimming removed 5 bases from V and 3 bases from J, with 13 bases in between.

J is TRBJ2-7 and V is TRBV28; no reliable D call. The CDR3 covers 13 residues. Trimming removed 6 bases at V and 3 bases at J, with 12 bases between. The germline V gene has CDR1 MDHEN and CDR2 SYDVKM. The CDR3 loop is CASRPDGSYEQYF. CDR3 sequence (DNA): TGTGCCAGCAGGCCGGACGGAAGCTACGAGCAGTACTTC. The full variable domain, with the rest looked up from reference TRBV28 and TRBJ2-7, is DVKVTQSSRYLVKRTGEKVFLECVQDMDHENMFWYRQDPGLGLRLIYFSYDVKMKEKGDIPEGYSVSREKKERFSLILESASTNQTSMYLCASRPDGSYEQYFGPGTRLTVT.

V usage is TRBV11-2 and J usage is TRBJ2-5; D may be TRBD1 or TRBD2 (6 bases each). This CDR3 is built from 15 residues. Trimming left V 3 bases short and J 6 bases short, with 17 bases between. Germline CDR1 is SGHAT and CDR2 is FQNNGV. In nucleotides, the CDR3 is TGTGCCAGCAGCTTGGAGGGGTGGCAGGGGAAGACCCAGTACTTC. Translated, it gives CASSLEGWQGKTQYF.

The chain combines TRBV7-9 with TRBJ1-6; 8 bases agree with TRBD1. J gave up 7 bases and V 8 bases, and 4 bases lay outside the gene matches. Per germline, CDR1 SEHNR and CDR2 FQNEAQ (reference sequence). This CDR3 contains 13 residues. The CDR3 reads CASGQGFNSPLHF. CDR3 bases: TGTGCCAGCGGACAGGGTTTCAATTCACCCCTCCACTTT.

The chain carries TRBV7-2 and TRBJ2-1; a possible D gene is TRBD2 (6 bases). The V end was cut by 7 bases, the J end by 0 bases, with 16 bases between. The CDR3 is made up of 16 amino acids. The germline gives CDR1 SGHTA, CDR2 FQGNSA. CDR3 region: CASISAAGPSYNEQFF. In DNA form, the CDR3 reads TGTGCCAGCATCTCAGCGGCGGGGCCCTCCTACAATGAGCAGTTCTTC.

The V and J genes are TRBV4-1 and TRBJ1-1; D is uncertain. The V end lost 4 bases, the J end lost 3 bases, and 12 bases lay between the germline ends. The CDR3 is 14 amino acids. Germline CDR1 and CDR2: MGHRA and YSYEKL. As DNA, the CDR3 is TGCGCCAGCAGCCGTGGAACAGCAGACACTGAAGCTTTCTTT. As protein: CASSRGTADTEAFF.

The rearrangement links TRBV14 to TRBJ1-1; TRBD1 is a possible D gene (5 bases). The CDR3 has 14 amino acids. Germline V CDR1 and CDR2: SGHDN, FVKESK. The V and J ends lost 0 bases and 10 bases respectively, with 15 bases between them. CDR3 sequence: CASSQDGAGLVAFF. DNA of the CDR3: TGTGCCAGCAGCCAAGATGGGGCAGGCCTCGTAGCTTTCTTT.

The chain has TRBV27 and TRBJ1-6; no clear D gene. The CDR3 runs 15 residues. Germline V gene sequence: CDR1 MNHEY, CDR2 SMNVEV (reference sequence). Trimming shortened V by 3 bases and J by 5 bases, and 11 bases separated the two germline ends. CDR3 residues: CASSFGNINNSPLHF. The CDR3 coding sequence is TGTGCCAGCAGTTTTGGGAATATCAATAATTCACCCCTCCACTTT.

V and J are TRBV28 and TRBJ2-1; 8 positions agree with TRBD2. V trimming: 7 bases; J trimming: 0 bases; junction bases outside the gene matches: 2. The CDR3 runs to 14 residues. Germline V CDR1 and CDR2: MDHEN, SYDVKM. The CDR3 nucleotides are TGTGCCAGCAAGAGCGGGAGCTCCTACAATGAGCAGTTCTTC. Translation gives CASKSGSSYNEQFF.

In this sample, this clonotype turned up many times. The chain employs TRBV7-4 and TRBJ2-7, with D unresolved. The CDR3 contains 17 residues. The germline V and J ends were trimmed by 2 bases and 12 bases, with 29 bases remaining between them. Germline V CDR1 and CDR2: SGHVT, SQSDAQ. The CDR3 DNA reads TGTGCCAGCAGCTTACGAGGCCCCCTCCAGAGCCACTCGCCGTGGTACTTC. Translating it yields CASSLRGPLQSHSPWYF.

In nucleotides, the CDR3 is TGTGCCAGCAGTTACTCGATCATGGGGGGCTCCTACGAGCAGTACTTC. Translating it yields CASSYSIMGGSYEQYF. This chain links TRBV6-5 with TRBJ2-7, with D perhaps TRBD2 (6 bases). CDR1 and CDR2 from the germline V gene are MNHEY and SVGAGI. The CDR3 has 16 amino acids. Trimming cost V 0 bases and J 0 bases, with 12 bases left between them.

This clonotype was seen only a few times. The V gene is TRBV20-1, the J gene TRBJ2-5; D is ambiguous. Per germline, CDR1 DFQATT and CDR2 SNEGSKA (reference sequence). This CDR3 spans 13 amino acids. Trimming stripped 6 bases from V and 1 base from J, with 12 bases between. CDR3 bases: TGCAGTGCGAGCACCCGGATCCAAGAGACCCAGTACTTC. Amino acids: CSASTRIQETQYF.

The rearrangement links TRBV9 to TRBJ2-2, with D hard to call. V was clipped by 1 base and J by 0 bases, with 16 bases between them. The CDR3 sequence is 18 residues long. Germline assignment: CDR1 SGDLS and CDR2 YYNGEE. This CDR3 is CASSVSSGLFTNTGELFF. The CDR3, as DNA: TGTGCCAGCAGCGTATCCTCCGGGCTTTTTACGAACACCGGGGAGCTGTTTTTT. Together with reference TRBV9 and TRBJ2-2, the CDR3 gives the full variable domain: DSGVTQTPKHLITATGQRVTLRCSPRSGDLSVYWYQQSLDQGLQFLIQYYNGEERAKGNILERFSAQQFPDLHSELNLSSLELGDSALYFCASSVSSGLFTNTGELFFGEGSRLTVL.

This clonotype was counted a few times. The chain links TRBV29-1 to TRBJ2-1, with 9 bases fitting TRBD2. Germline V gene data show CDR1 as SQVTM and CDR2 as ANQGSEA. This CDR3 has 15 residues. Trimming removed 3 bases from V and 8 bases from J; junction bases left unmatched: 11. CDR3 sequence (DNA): TGCAGCGTTGATTCGGGGCTAGCGGGAACCGATGAGCAGTTCTTC. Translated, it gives CSVDSGLAGTDEQFF.

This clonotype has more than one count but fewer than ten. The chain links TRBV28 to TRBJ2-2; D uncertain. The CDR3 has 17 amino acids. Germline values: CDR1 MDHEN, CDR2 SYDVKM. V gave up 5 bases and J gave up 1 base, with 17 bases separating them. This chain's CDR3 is CASSPNFAERNTGELFF. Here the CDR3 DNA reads TGTGCCAGCAGTCCCAACTTTGCGGAGAGGAACACCGGGGAGCTGTTTTTT.

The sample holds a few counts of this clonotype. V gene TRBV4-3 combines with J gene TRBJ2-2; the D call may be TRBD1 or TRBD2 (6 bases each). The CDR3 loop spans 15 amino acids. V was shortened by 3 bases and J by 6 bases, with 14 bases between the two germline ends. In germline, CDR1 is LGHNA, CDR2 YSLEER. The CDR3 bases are TGCGCCAGCAGCCAGGGCGGGACATTGGCCGGGGAGCTGTTTTTT. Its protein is CASSQGGTLAGELFF.

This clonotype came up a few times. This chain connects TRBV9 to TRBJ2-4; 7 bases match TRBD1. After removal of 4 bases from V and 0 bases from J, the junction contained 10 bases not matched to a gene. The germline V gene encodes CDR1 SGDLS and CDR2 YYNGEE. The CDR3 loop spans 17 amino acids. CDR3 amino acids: CASSPQGQLSAKNIQYF. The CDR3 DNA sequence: TGTGCCAGCAGCCCACAGGGACAGCTTTCAGCCAAAAACATTCAGTACTTC.